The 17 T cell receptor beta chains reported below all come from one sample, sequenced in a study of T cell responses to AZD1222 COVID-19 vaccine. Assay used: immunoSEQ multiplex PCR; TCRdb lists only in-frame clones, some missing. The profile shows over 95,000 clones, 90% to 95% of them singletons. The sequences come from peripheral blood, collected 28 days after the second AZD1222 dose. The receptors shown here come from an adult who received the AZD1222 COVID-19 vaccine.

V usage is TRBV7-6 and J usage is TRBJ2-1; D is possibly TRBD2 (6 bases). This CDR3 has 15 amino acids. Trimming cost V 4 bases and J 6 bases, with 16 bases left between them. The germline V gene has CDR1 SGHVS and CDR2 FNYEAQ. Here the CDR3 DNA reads TGTGCCAGCAGCTCCACTCCGGTCGGGAGCAATGAGCAGTTCTTC. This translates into CASSSTPVGSNEQFF. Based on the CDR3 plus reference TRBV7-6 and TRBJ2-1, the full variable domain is GAGVSQSPRYKVTKRGQDVALRCDPISGHVSLYWYRQALGQGPEFLTYFNYEAQQDKSGLPNDRFSAERPEGSISTLTIQRTEQRDSAMYRCASSSTPVGSNEQFFGPGTRLTVL.

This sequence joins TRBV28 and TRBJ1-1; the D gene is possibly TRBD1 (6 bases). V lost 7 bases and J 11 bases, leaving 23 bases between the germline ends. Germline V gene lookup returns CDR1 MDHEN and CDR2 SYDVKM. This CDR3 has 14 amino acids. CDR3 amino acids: CASTIGQIGQSAFF. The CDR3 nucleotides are TGTGCCAGCACCATCGGACAGATCGGACAGAGCGCTTTCTTT.

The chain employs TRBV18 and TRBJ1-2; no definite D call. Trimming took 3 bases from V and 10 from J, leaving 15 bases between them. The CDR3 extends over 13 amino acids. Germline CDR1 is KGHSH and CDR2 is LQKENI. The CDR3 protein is CASSPDTGEVYTF. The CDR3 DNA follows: TGTGCCAGCTCACCCGACACGGGCGAAGTCTACACCTTC.

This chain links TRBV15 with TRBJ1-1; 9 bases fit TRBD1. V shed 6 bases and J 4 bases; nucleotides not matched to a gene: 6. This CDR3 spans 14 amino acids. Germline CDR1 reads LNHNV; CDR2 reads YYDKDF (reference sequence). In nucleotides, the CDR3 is TGTGCCACCAGTAAGGACAGGGGAGGCACTGAAGCTTTCTTT. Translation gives CATSKDRGGTEAFF.

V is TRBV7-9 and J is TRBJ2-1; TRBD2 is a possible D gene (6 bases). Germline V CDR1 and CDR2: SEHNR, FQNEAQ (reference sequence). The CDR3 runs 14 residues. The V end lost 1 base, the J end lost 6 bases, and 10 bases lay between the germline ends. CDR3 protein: CASSLVGTLNEQFF. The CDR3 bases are TGTGCCAGCAGCTTAGTAGGGACTCTCAATGAGCAGTTCTTC.

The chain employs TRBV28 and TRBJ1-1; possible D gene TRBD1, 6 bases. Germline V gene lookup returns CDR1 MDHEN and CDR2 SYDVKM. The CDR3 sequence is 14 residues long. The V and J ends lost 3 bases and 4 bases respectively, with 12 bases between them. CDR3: CASSFFKGGTEAFF. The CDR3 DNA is TGTGCCAGCAGTTTTTTTAAGGGGGGCACTGAAGCTTTCTTT.

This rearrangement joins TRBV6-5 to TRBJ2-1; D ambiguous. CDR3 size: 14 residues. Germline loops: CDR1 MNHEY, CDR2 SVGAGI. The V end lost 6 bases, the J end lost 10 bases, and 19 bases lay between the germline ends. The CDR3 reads CASSRADSLREQFF. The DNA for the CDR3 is TGTGCCAGCAGCCGTGCCGACTCACTCAGGGAGCAGTTCTTC.

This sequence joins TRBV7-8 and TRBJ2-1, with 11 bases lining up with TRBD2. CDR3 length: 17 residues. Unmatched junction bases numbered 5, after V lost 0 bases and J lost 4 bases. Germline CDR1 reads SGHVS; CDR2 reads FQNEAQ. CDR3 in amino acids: CASSLALIAGGYNEQFF. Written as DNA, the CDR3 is TGTGCCAGCAGCTTAGCGCTGATAGCGGGAGGGTACAATGAGCAGTTCTTC.

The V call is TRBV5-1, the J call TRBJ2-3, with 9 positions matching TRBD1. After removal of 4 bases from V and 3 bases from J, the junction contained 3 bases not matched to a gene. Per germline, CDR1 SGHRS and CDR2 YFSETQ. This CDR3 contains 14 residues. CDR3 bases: TGCGCCAGCAGCGTGGGACAGGGAACAGATACGCAGTATTTT. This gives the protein CASSVGQGTDTQYF. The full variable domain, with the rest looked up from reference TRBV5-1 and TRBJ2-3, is KAGVTQTPRYLIKTRGQQVTLSCSPISGHRSVSWYQQTPGQGLQFLFEYFSETQRNKGNFPGRFSGRQFSNSRSEMNVSTLELGDSALYLCASSVGQGTDTQYFGPGTRLTVL.

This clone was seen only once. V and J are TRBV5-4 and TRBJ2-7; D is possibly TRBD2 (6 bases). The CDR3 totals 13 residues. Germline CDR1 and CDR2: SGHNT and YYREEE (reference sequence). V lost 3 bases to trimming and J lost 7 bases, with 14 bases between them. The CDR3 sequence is CASSSGGAGEQYF. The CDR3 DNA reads TGTGCCAGCAGCTCCGGAGGGGCGGGGGAGCAGTACTTC.

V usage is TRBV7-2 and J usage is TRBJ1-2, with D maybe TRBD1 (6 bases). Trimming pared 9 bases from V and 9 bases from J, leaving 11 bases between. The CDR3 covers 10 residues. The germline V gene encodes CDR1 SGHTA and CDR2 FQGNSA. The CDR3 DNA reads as TGTGCCAGTACAGGGCTTAGCTACACCTTC. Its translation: CASTGLSYTF.

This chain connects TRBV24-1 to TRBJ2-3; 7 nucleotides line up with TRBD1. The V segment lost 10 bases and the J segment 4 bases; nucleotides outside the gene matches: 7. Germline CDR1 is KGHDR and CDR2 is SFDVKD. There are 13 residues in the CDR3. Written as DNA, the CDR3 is TGTGCCACGTCGGGCGACAGGGCAGATACGCAGTATTTT. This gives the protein CATSGDRADTQYF.

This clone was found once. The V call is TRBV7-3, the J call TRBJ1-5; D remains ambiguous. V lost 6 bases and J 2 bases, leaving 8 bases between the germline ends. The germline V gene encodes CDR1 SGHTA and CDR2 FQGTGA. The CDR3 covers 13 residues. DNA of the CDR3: TGTGCCAGCAGGGGAGGGCGCAATCAGCCCCAGCATTTT. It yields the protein CASRGGRNQPQHF.

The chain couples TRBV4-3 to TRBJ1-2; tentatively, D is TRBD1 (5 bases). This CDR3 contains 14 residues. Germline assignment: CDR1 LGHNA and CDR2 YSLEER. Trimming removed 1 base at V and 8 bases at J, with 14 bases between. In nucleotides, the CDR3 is TGCGCCAGCAGCCAAGGGCGGTCAGGGCAGGGCTACACCTTC. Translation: CASSQGRSGQGYTF.

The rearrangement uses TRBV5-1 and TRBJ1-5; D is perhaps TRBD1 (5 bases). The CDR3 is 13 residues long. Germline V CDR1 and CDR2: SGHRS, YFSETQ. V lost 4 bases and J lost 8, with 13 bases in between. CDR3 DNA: TGCGCCAGCAGCACGGGGGTGGAGGAGCCCCAGCATTTT. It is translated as CASSTGVEEPQHF.

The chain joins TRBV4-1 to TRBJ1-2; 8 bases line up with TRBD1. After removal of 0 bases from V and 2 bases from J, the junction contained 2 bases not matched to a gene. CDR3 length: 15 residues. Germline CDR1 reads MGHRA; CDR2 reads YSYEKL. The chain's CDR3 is CASSQDRTGNYGYTF. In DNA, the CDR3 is TGCGCCAGCAGCCAAGACCGGACAGGGAACTATGGCTACACCTTC.

CDR3 sequence: CASSPPRVINTEAFF. The DNA of the CDR3 is TGTGCCAGCAGTCCCCCCCGAGTTATAAACACTGAAGCTTTCTTT. V usage is TRBV28 and J usage is TRBJ1-1; D is uncertain. In germline, CDR1 is MDHEN, CDR2 SYDVKM. Trimming cost V 5 bases and J 2 bases, with 15 bases left between them. This CDR3 comprises 15 residues.